These 8 T cell receptor beta chains came from one sample sequenced in a study of shared clonotypes between healthy human individuals. Assay used: immunoSEQ multiplex PCR; TCRdb lists only in-frame clones, some missing. The sample yields some 2,400,000 clones, approximately 96% seen once. Source material: naive CD4+ T cells sorted from blood. Subset specified: CD45RA+ positively selected. Receptor source: a man aged 18 to 29 in good health.

This clone was recorded once. The V call is TRBV4-1, the J call TRBJ2-2, with 11 nucleotides matching TRBD2. Germline V lookup: CDR1 MGHRA, CDR2 YSYEKL. Trimming cost V 2 bases and J 1 base; bases outside gene matches: 3. The length of the CDR3 is 17 residues. The CDR3 reads CASSQRGTSGNTGELFF. In nucleotides, the CDR3 is TGCGCCAGCAGCCAACGGGGGACTAGCGGGAACACCGGGGAGCTGTTTTTT.

This sequence joins TRBV5-1 and TRBJ2-7; D not certain. The CDR3 loop spans 15 amino acids. V dropped 1 base and J dropped 3 bases, with 14 bases sitting between them. Looked up from germline, CDR1 is SGHRS and CDR2 is YFSETQ. In nucleotides, the CDR3 is TGCGCCAGCAGCTTGCCTACGGACGGAATCTACGAGCAGTACTTC. Protein product: CASSLPTDGIYEQYF.

The chain joins TRBV7-9 to TRBJ1-2; TRBD1 matches 8 bases. CDR1 is SEHNR and CDR2 is FQNEAQ in the germline V gene (reference sequence). With 5 bases clipped from V and 0 bases from J, the junction kept 8 bases outside the gene matches. The CDR3 is 16 residues long. In DNA form, the CDR3 reads TGTGCCAGCAGCCCCCCGGGGGGACAGGCTAACTATGGCTACACCTTC. Its translation: CASSPPGGQANYGYTF.

V is TRBV15 and J is TRBJ2-1; D possibly corresponds to TRBD1 (6 bases). This CDR3 spans 12 amino acids. Germline CDR1 LNHNV, CDR2 YYDKDF (reference sequence). V lost 3 bases and J lost 6, with 6 bases in between. The CDR3 DNA reads TGTGCCACCAGCAGCAGGGGCAATGAGCAGTTCTTC. Amino acid sequence: CATSSRGNEQFF.

This chain links TRBV5-1 with TRBJ2-1, with D possibly being TRBD2 (5 bases). Trimming cost V 5 bases and J 4 bases, with 19 bases left between them. The CDR3 sequence is 16 residues long. Germline loops: CDR1 SGHRS, CDR2 YFSETQ. CDR3 coding DNA: TGCGCCAGCAGGGAGCGCACTAGTGCCCCATACAATGAGCAGTTCTTC. Its translation: CASRERTSAPYNEQFF. Using reference TRBV5-1 and TRBJ2-1 for the parts outside the CDR3, the full variable domain is KAGVTQTPRYLIKTRGQQVTLSCSPISGHRSVSWYQQTPGQGLQFLFEYFSETQRNKGNFPGRFSGRQFSNSRSEMNVSTLELGDSALYLCASRERTSAPYNEQFFGPGTRLTVL.

The chain uses TRBV5-6 and TRBJ1-2; a possible D gene is TRBD1 (6 bases). The CDR3 consists of 13 residues. Per germline, CDR1 SGHDT and CDR2 YYEEEE. V was clipped by 5 bases and J by 6 bases, with 14 bases between them. The CDR3 protein is CASREHRVDGYTF. CDR3 nucleotides: TGTGCCAGCAGAGAACACAGGGTAGATGGCTACACCTTC.

This clone was picked up one time. The chain employs TRBV6-5 and TRBJ2-1, with a weak D call TRBD2 (6 bases). The V gene lost 7 bases and the J gene lost 8 bases, with 12 bases spanning the gap. Germline CDR1 is MNHEY and CDR2 is SVGAGI. This CDR3 region has 12 residues. CDR3 nucleotides: TGTGCCAGCAACCTTCTAGCGCATGAGCAGTTCTTC. As protein: CASNLLAHEQFF.

The chain combines TRBV7-8 with TRBJ2-2; possibly TRBD1 for D (6 bases). Per the germline V gene, CDR1 is SGHVS and CDR2 is FQNEAQ. Trimming cost V 3 bases and J 4 bases, with 15 bases left between them. This CDR3 comprises 16 residues. CDR3 DNA sequence: TGTGCCAGCAGCTTTGGGACGGCCAGGGGCACCGGGGAGCTGTTTTTT. Translation: CASSFGTARGTGELFF.